These 26 T cell receptor beta chains share one sample of origin, sequenced in a study of OX40 agonist ivuxolimab in advanced cancers. The receptor library was made with the immunoSEQ multiplex PCR assay. TCRdb carries this immuneACCESS record with in-frame sequences only. Its versions omit some clonotypes, under half of them owing to an unresolved V gene in the studies checked, with the rest unexplained. In this sample the table shows 100,000 or so clones, about four fifths of which occur a single time. Of the sample, less than 5.5% falls within the top ten clones. The material was CD4+ or CD8+ T cells sorted from blood, obtained in a trial of the OX40 agonist ivuxolimab. All receptors come from an adult with an advanced solid tumor such as melanoma, head and neck, liver or kidney cancer.

V gene TRBV5-6 combines with J gene TRBJ1-5; TRBD1 aligns across 9 bases. This CDR3 spans 14 amino acids. V was pared by 4 bases and J by 4 bases, with 3 bases of the junction left unmatched. Per the germline V gene, CDR1 is SGHDT and CDR2 is YYEEEE. The CDR3 sequence is CASSRTGANQPQHF. DNA of the CDR3: TGTGCCAGCAGCCGGACAGGGGCGAATCAGCCCCAGCATTTT.

The rearrangement uses TRBV5-6 and TRBJ2-2; 11 bases fit TRBD2. Germline assignment: CDR1 SGHDT and CDR2 YYEEEE. J gave up 2 bases and V 2 bases, and 2 bases lay outside the gene matches. The CDR3 spans 16 residues. CDR3 sequence reads: CASSLLAGANTGELFF. The CDR3 nucleotides read TGTGCCAGCAGCTTACTAGCGGGAGCCAACACCGGGGAGCTGTTTTTT.

The genes are TRBV6-1 and TRBJ1-5; TRBD1 agrees at 8 bases. This CDR3 spans 14 amino acids. Germline assignment: CDR1 MNHNS and CDR2 SASEGT. V dropped 5 bases and J dropped 6; count of bases not matched to a gene: 6. CDR3 amino acids: CASSSGGAGQPQHF. The CDR3 DNA follows: TGTGCCAGCAGTTCAGGGGGCGCGGGTCAGCCCCAGCATTTT.

This sequence joins TRBV7-9 and TRBJ1-1; D remains ambiguous. Deletions cut 6 bases from V and 4 bases from J, with 24 bases between. Germline V lookup: CDR1 SEHNR, CDR2 FQNEAQ (reference sequence). The CDR3 sequence is 17 residues long. The CDR3 is CASSRSVGEGFITEAFF. DNA of the CDR3: TGTGCCAGCAGTCGCTCGGTCGGGGAGGGCTTTATCACTGAAGCTTTCTTT.

This rearrangement joins TRBV12-5 to TRBJ1-5; D call uncertain. V lost 0 bases and J 1 base, leaving 1 base between the germline ends. From germline, CDR1 is LGHNT and CDR2 FRNRAP. The CDR3 spans 13 residues. The CDR3 DNA reads as TGTGCTAGTGGTTTGGTAAGCAATCAGCCCCAGCATTTT. Its protein is CASGLVSNQPQHF.

This chain joins TRBV2 and TRBJ2-2; the D gene could be TRBD1 or TRBD2 (5 bases each). Per the germline V gene, CDR1 is SNHLY and CDR2 is FYNNEI. Trimming cost V 6 bases and J 1 base, with 12 bases left between them. The CDR3 extends over 15 amino acids. CDR3 sequence: CASRGVRENTGELFF. The CDR3 DNA sequence: TGTGCCAGCAGGGGAGTCAGGGAGAACACCGGGGAGCTGTTTTTT.

The table lists this clone with a count of one. V gene TRBV27 combines with J gene TRBJ2-5, with D perhaps TRBD1 (5 bases). The last part of the DNA fits TRBJ2-7 better; the J call may be wrong. The germline CDR1 and CDR2 sequences are MNHEY and SMNVEV (reference sequence). CDR3 length equals 16 residues. The CDR3 spells CASSLKLGRSTYEQYF. CDR3 bases: TGTGCCAGCAGTTTAAAACTGGGGCGATCTACCTACGAGCAGTACTTC.

The chain recombines TRBV19 with TRBJ1-6; D is ambiguous. V was cut by 8 bases and J by 5 bases, with 10 bases left in between. The CDR3 spans 13 residues. The germline CDR1 and CDR2 sequences are LNHDA and SQIVND (reference sequence). CDR3 DNA: TGTGCCAGTTCCGCGGCAGATAATTCACCCCTCCACTTT. Translation gives CASSAADNSPLHF.

The chain is built from TRBV5-6 and TRBJ1-2; perhaps TRBD1 as D (6 bases). CDR3 size: 17 residues. V dropped 2 bases and J dropped 3 bases, with 20 bases sitting between them. Germline V gene data show CDR1 as SGHDT and CDR2 as YYEEEE. In nucleotides, the CDR3 is TGTGCCAGCAGCTTTCGTCCCGTACAGGGATGGCACTATGGCTACACCTTC. Protein product: CASSFRPVQGWHYGYTF. The entire variable domain, with the rest obtained from reference TRBV5-6 and TRBJ1-2, is as follows: DAGVTQSPTHLIKTRGQQVTLRCSPKSGHDTVSWYQQALGQGPQFIFQYYEEEERQRGNFPDRFSGHQFPNYSSELNVNALLLGDSALYLCASSFRPVQGWHYGYTFGSGTRLTVV.

This chain joins TRBV10-3 and TRBJ2-7; D is perhaps TRBD1 (5 bases). CDR1 is ENHRY and CDR2 is SYGVKD in the germline V gene. V lost 5 bases to trimming and J lost 3 bases, with 14 bases between them. The CDR3 extends over 14 amino acids. The CDR3 nucleotides read TGTGCCATCAGTACTGACAGAGTTGGCTACGAGCAGTACTTC. Protein: CAISTDRVGYEQYF.

The chain is built from TRBV19 and TRBJ2-1; 9 nucleotides agree with TRBD2. Germline CDR1 is LNHDA and CDR2 is SQIVND (reference sequence). V lost 2 bases and J lost 7; bases outside the gene matches: 6. The CDR3 is made up of 15 amino acids. CDR3 in DNA: TGTGCCAGTAGTATAATTAGCGGGAGCTTGAATGAGCAGTTCTTC. It specifies CASSIISGSLNEQFF.

The CDR3 nucleotides are TGTGCCAGCAGCTCAGACGGGGCCGGAGAGACCCAGTACTTC. Translating it yields CASSSDGAGETQYF. The chain is built from TRBV7-2 and TRBJ2-5; D possibly matches TRBD1 or TRBD2 (5 bases each). V lost 4 bases and J lost 4, with 13 bases in between. Germline CDR1 is SGHTA and CDR2 is FQGNSA. This CDR3 is built from 14 residues.

The chain joins TRBV27 to TRBJ1-1, with D perhaps matching TRBD1 (6 bases). The V end lost 5 bases, the J end lost 2 bases, and 12 bases lay between the germline ends. Germline assignment: CDR1 MNHEY and CDR2 SMNVEV (reference sequence). The length of the CDR3 is 14 residues. The CDR3 bases are TGTGCCAGCAGTCACGGGACACCCAACACTGAAGCTTTCTTT. The encoded protein is CASSHGTPNTEAFF.

This clone was picked up a small number of times. The V and J genes are TRBV19 and TRBJ1-4; 9 bases align to TRBD1. Germline values: CDR1 LNHDA, CDR2 SQIVND (reference sequence). The CDR3 has 13 amino acids. Trimming removed 4 bases from V and 10 bases from J; junction bases left unmatched: 4. For the CDR3, the DNA is TGTGCCAGTAGTACTGGGACAGGGCGAAAACTGTTTTTT. Encoded protein: CASSTGTGRKLFF.

The J gene is TRBJ2-3, the V gene TRBV7-2; no clear D. Germline CDR1 reads SGHTA; CDR2 reads FQGNSA. V lost 5 bases and J 4 bases, leaving 7 bases between the germline ends. The CDR3 consists of 12 residues. CDR3 DNA sequence: TGTGCCAGCAGCCAAACTCCAGATACGCAGTATTTT. The encoded protein is CASSQTPDTQYF.

The V and J genes are TRBV5-5 and TRBJ2-1; TRBD1 aligns across 8 bases. The CDR3 sequence is 15 residues long. After removal of 1 base from V and 0 bases from J, the junction contained 0 bases not matched to a gene. Germline values: CDR1 SGHKS, CDR2 YYEKEE (reference sequence). CDR3 sequence reads: CASSLTGGSYNEQFF. The CDR3 region has the DNA TGTGCCAGCAGCTTGACAGGGGGCTCCTACAATGAGCAGTTCTTC.

The gene calls are TRBV7-9 and TRBJ2-7; TRBD1 matches 9 bases. The CDR3 length is 13 residues. Germline assignment: CDR1 SEHNR and CDR2 FQNEAQ (reference sequence). Trimming took 5 bases from V and 2 from J; bases not matched to a gene: 1. The CDR3 DNA reads TGTGCCAGCAGCGGGGACAGGGCCTACGAGCAGTACTTC. Translation gives CASSGDRAYEQYF.

The chain carries TRBV6-6 and TRBJ2-7; D gene uncertain. The CDR3 has 13 amino acids. Germline assignment: CDR1 MNHNY and CDR2 SVGAGI (reference sequence). Trimming took off 6 bases at V and 0 bases at J, with 9 bases between the two ends. In DNA, the CDR3 is TGTGCCAGCAGGACGCAGAGCTCCTACGAGCAGTACTTC. Its protein is CASRTQSSYEQYF.

The chain combines TRBV7-2 with TRBJ2-1; the match to TRBD1 covers 11 bases. Trimming took 5 bases from V and 3 from J; bases not matched to a gene: 3. The CDR3 runs to 15 residues. Per germline, CDR1 SGHTA and CDR2 FQGNSA. CDR3 amino acids: CASSPGTGGYNEQFF. The CDR3 nucleotides read TGTGCCAGCAGCCCTGGGACAGGGGGCTACAATGAGCAGTTCTTC.

This clone was seen a single time. The chain carries TRBV7-3 and TRBJ1-1; 8 bases are a match to TRBD1. After removal of 3 bases from V and 4 bases from J, the junction contained 7 bases not matched to a gene. The CDR3 has 15 amino acids. In germline, CDR1 is SGHTA, CDR2 FQGTGA. This CDR3 reads CASSLQGALCTEAFF. CDR3 bases: TGTGCCAGCAGCTTGCAGGGGGCTCTGTGCACTGAAGCTTTCTTT.

The gene calls are TRBV6-1 and TRBJ2-2; the D gene is possibly TRBD1 (6 bases). The germline gives CDR1 MNHNS, CDR2 SASEGT. Trimming left V 4 bases short and J 4 bases short, with 10 bases between. The CDR3 extends over 14 amino acids. The CDR3 sequence: CASSAGDGTGELFF. The DNA for the CDR3 is TGTGCCAGCAGTGCAGGGGACGGCACCGGGGAGCTGTTTTTT.

The rearrangement uses TRBV9 and TRBJ2-3; tentative D call: TRBD2 (6 bases). CDR3 length: 15 amino acids. Germline V gene data show CDR1 as SGDLS and CDR2 as YYNGEE. V shed 5 bases and J shed 0 bases, with 13 bases lying between them. In nucleotides, the CDR3 is TGTGCCAGCAGTCCAGCGGGCTTTAGCACAGATACGCAGTATTTT. Amino acids: CASSPAGFSTDTQYF.

The chain carries TRBV28 and TRBJ2-5; TRBD1 matches 8 bases. The length of the CDR3 is 13 residues. Per the germline V gene, CDR1 is MDHEN and CDR2 is SYDVKM. The V and J ends lost 3 bases and 3 bases, in that order; junction bases with no gene match: 0. In DNA form, the CDR3 reads TGTGCCAGCAGTTTGACAGGGGAAGAGACCCAGTACTTC. This translates into CASSLTGEETQYF.

This clone was detected only once. The chain carries TRBV2 and TRBJ2-7; unclear D gene. The CDR3 loop spans 14 amino acids. Germline V gives CDR1 SNHLY, CDR2 FYNNEI. With 6 bases removed from V and 0 bases from J, the gap between germline ends came to 12 bases. For the CDR3, the DNA is TGTGCCAGCAGAGCTGGGCTAAACTCCTACGAGCAGTACTTC. It specifies CASRAGLNSYEQYF.

This clone has a handful of counts. The J gene is TRBJ1-2, the V gene TRBV7-9; D is unresolved. The germline V gene encodes CDR1 SEHNR and CDR2 FQNEAQ (reference sequence). Trimming removed 0 bases from V and 2 bases from J, with 7 bases in between. The CDR3 sequence is 14 residues long. The DNA for the CDR3 is TGTGCCAGCAGCTTAGCGACGGACAACTATGGCTACACCTTC. Its translation is CASSLATDNYGYTF.

In DNA form, the CDR3 reads TGTGCCAGCAGCTTGGGGCAGGCCCTAGGATACGAGCAGTACTTC. As protein: CASSLGQALGYEQYF. V is TRBV5-8 and J is TRBJ2-7, with D unclear. The CDR3 spans 15 residues. Trimming cost V 0 bases and J 4 bases, with 14 bases left between them. CDR1 and CDR2 (germline): SGHTS, YDEGEE.